This entry features one T cell receptor beta chain sequence. Method: immunoSEQ multiplex PCR; TCRdb's copy keeps in-frame clones and lacks some. Of fewer than 350,000 clones in the sample, 80% to 95% were seen once. Germline V gene sequence: CDR1 MNHEY, CDR2 SMNVEV (reference sequence). The CDR3 runs to 14 residues. Trimming took off 5 bases at V and 0 bases at J, with 10 bases between the two ends. The sample originates from a study of blood T cell repertoires in COVID-19. In the study overall: Nucleic acid was either cDNA or gDNA, and it came from T cells, B-cell-depleted T cells, or PBMCs.

The study drew participants aged roughly 18 to 89 years from roughly 25 US areas. The rearrangement joins TRBV27 to TRBJ1-1; TRBD1 might be the D (5 bases). The sequence was obtained from a man aged 40-49 years who had been exposed to COVID-19. The source material was PBMCs or T cells enriched from blood (not recorded which). This CDR3 reads CASSETDMNTEAFF. Written as DNA, the CDR3 is TGTGCCAGCAGTGAGACAGATATGAACACTGAAGCTTTCTTT.